This T cell receptor beta chain was documented in a study of identical twins. Each CDR3 protein is one row after TCRdb ran MiXCR on the 5' RACE reads. The table lists 550,000 to 700,000 distinct CDR3 sequences, roughly 9.9% of them singletons, with approximately 3.2% in the top ten. Broader study findings: Insertions were reduced in abundant cord blood beta clonotypes but not in memory repertoires. Beta out-of-frame sequences showed weaker excess sharing between twins. One should note that invariant MAIT and iNKT cells could partly confound zero-insertion analyses.

The CDR3 is 15 residues long. The V end was cut by 6 bases, the J end by 3 bases, with 18 bases between. Per germline, CDR1 DFQATT and CDR2 SNEGSKA (reference sequence). As for this clonotype: Its antigen is as yet unknown.

This sample also belongs to another study, concerning yellow fever vaccine responses in identical twins.

The sample was PBMCs. The chain links TRBV20-1 to TRBJ2-1, with TRBD2 as a possible D gene (5 bases). The TCR comes from a woman between 18 and 29 years old in good health. CDR3 sequence reads: CSAAKSAAHYNEQFF. The CDR3 coding sequence is TGCAGTGCCGCGAAATCAGCGGCCCACTACAATGAGCAGTTCTTC.